The 27 T cell receptor beta chains below were found in one sample sequenced in a study of blood T cells in healthy people across ages. Sample-barcoded 5' priming and a J-beta primer mix drove a second PCR of roughly 6 to 12 cycles. MiXCR was run by TCRdb on the 5' RACE reads, yielding one entry per CDR3 protein. The sample holds 650,000 to 800,000 distinct CDR3 sequences, under 45% seen once. Sequencing was carried out using blood. The receptors shown here come from a man aged 60 to 69 in good health.

The V call is TRBV27, the J call TRBJ1-6; D is perhaps TRBD1 (5 bases). Between the trimmed V and J ends, which lost 6 bases and 10 bases, there was a span of 13 bases. Germline V gives CDR1 MNHEY, CDR2 SMNVEV (reference sequence). CDR3 length: 13 amino acids. CDR3 coding DNA: TGTGCCAGCAGCCCGGGACCGGCGTCACCCCTCCACTTT. Translated: CASSPGPASPLHF.

The chain employs TRBV5-1 and TRBJ2-7, with D possibly TRBD1 on 5 matching bases. V gave up 5 bases and J gave up 0 bases, with 15 bases separating them. Germline V gene data show CDR1 as SGHRS and CDR2 as YFSETQ. The CDR3 totals 15 residues. CDR3 region: CASRYTARGSYEQYF. The CDR3 DNA reads as TGCGCCAGCAGATATACAGCAAGGGGCTCCTACGAGCAGTACTTC.

The chain carries TRBV4-3 and TRBJ2-5; TRBD1 aligns across 7 bases. The DNA end lines up better with TRBJ2-7; the J call may be wrong. The CDR3 has 16 amino acids. Per germline, CDR1 LGHNA and CDR2 YSLEER. The DNA for the CDR3 is TGCGCCAGCAGCCAAGACGTAAGGACAGGAGTATACGAGCAGTACTTC. The encoded protein is CASSQDVRTGVYEQYF.

A few counts support this clonotype. This chain connects TRBV12-3 or TRBV12-4 to TRBJ2-2; tentatively, D is TRBD1 (5 bases). The length of the CDR3 is 19 residues. The ends were cut back, 5 bases at V and 3 bases at J, with 25 bases in the middle. As DNA, the CDR3 is TGTGCCAGCAGTCCCTGGGGCAGGGAAGGGCCGGAGTACACCGGGGAGCTGTTTTTT. This encodes CASSPWGREGPEYTGELFF.

The chain employs TRBV20-1 and TRBJ2-1; 8 bases map to TRBD1. Germline lookup yields CDR1 DFQATT and CDR2 SNEGSKA (reference sequence). The J segment lost 13 bases and the V segment lost 0 bases, leaving 5 bases of the junction unmatched. The CDR3 runs 12 residues. CDR3 region: CSARDGGQVQFF. For the CDR3, the DNA is TGCAGTGCTAGAGATGGGGGACAGGTACAGTTCTTC.

The V and J genes are TRBV4-1 and TRBJ1-6; D is unclear. Per germline, CDR1 MGHRA and CDR2 YSYEKL. V lost 0 bases and J 4 bases, leaving 13 bases between the germline ends. This CDR3 spans 17 amino acids. The CDR3 protein is CASSQESGFQYNSPLHF. For the CDR3, the DNA is TGCGCCAGCAGCCAAGAATCGGGGTTCCAGTATAATTCACCCCTCCACTTT.

This clonotype turned up a few times. The chain uses TRBV7-9 and TRBJ2-3, with 8 bases identical to TRBD1. Germline CDR1 SEHNR, CDR2 FQNEAQ (reference sequence). The V and J ends lost 1 base and 0 bases, in that order; junction bases with no gene match: 3. This CDR3 is 16 amino acids long. The CDR3 is CASSLGWDRSTDTQYF. In DNA form, the CDR3 reads TGTGCCAGCAGCTTAGGGTGGGACAGGAGCACAGATACGCAGTATTTT.

The gene calls are TRBV7-2 and TRBJ2-5; 12 bases agree with TRBD1. The V gene end was trimmed by 5 bases and the J gene end by 4 bases; junction bases not matched to a gene: 8. CDR1 SGHTA and CDR2 FQGNSA come from the germline V gene. The CDR3 length is 16 residues. CDR3 amino acids: CASSPTPGQGAETQYF. CDR3 DNA sequence: TGTGCCAGCAGCCCAACCCCGGGACAGGGGGCAGAGACCCAGTACTTC.

J is TRBJ2-1 and V is TRBV12-3 or TRBV12-4; 11 bases fit TRBD2. The CDR3 has 15 amino acids. V lost 7 bases and J lost 4; bases outside the gene matches: 6. The CDR3 DNA reads TGTGCCAGCAAACGACTAGCGGGATTGTACAATGAGCAGTTCTTC. Translation: CASKRLAGLYNEQFF.

The chain recombines TRBV3-1 with TRBJ2-1; D gene ambiguous. Germline CDR1 is LGHDT and CDR2 is YNNKEL (reference sequence). V was pared by 4 bases and J by 5 bases, with 18 bases between. The CDR3 extends over 16 amino acids. The CDR3 DNA sequence: TGTGCCAGCAGCCCAACTCTGGGCGGTGCCCACAATGAGCAGTTCTTC. Translated: CASSPTLGGAHNEQFF.

The chain has TRBV7-2 and TRBJ2-5; weak D call: TRBD1 (6 bases). Trimming removed 5 bases at V and 3 bases at J, with 13 bases between. CDR3 size: 14 residues. The V gene's germline CDR1 is SGHTA and CDR2 FQGNSA. The CDR3 nucleotides are TGTGCCAGCAGCCCCGGGACAATAGAAGAGACCCAGTACTTC. Translation gives CASSPGTIEETQYF. Filled out from reference TRBV7-2 and TRBJ2-5, the complete variable domain reads GAGVSQSPSNKVTEKGKDVELRCDPISGHTALYWYRQSLGQGLEFLIYFQGNSAPDKSGLPSDRFSAERTGGSVSTLTIQRTQQEDSAVYLCASSPGTIEETQYFGPGTRLLVL.

The chain joins TRBV4-3 to TRBJ2-3, with 13 bases identical to TRBD2. Trimming took 3 bases from V and 0 from J; bases not matched to a gene: 3. Germline loops: CDR1 LGHNA, CDR2 YSLEER. The CDR3 spans 17 residues. DNA of the CDR3: TGCGCCAGCAGCCAGGGGACTAGCGGGGCTAGCACAGATACGCAGTATTTT. Protein product: CASSQGTSGASTDTQYF.

This clonotype was counted ten times or more. J is TRBJ2-7 and V is TRBV5-1; no clear D. V was cut by 4 bases and J by 2 bases, with 10 bases left in between. Germline V gene sequence: CDR1 SGHRS, CDR2 YFSETQ. This CDR3 spans 13 amino acids. The CDR3 DNA sequence: TGCGCCAGCAGCCCGGACGGAACCTACGAGCAGTACTTC. Its translation: CASSPDGTYEQYF.

This clonotype occurred a few times. The V gene is TRBV5-6, the J gene TRBJ1-2; 8 bases are a match to TRBD1. V lost 5 bases to trimming and J lost 1 base; unmatched junction nucleotides: 4. Germline values: CDR1 SGHDT, CDR2 YYEEEE. The CDR3 contains 14 residues. CDR3 in amino acids: CASRTGGNNYGYTF. CDR3 bases: TGTGCCAGCAGAACAGGGGGAAATAACTATGGCTACACCTTC.

This clonotype was counted only a few times. The chain recombines TRBV20-1 with TRBJ1-6; D remains unclear. The germline V and J ends were trimmed by 2 bases and 13 bases, with 12 bases remaining between them. The length of the CDR3 is 12 residues. The germline V gene encodes CDR1 DFQATT and CDR2 SNEGSKA (reference sequence). The CDR3 DNA follows: TGCAGTGCTAGAACTGGGTCTTGGCCCCTCCACTTT. Protein: CSARTGSWPLHF.

The table lists this clonotype with many counts. The genes are TRBV28 and TRBJ2-7, with a tentative D call TRBD2 (5 bases). The CDR3 length is 15 residues. The germline V and J ends were trimmed by 2 bases and 1 base, with 12 bases remaining between them. Germline V gives CDR1 MDHEN, CDR2 SYDVKM. CDR3 loop: CASSLAAGGSYEQYF. CDR3 nucleotide sequence: TGTGCCAGCAGTTTAGCGGCAGGAGGTTCCTACGAGCAGTACTTC.

This clonotype was counted a few times. The chain combines TRBV10-3 with TRBJ2-3; D not certain. Per germline, CDR1 ENHRY and CDR2 SYGVKD. Trimming pared 1 base from V and 2 bases from J, leaving 1 base between. The CDR3 spans 12 residues. CDR3 sequence reads: CAISEFTDTQYF. In DNA form, the CDR3 reads TGTGCCATCAGTGAGTTCACAGATACGCAGTATTTT.

This clonotype was counted between two and nine times. The chain employs TRBV20-1 and TRBJ2-7, with 9 nucleotides matching TRBD1. The trim removed 4 bases at V and 7 bases at J, leaving 8 bases unmatched. This CDR3 spans 13 amino acids. Per germline, CDR1 DFQATT and CDR2 SNEGSKA (reference sequence). The chain's CDR3 is CSATQDRGVEQYF. CDR3 DNA sequence: TGCAGTGCTACTCAGGACAGGGGTGTGGAGCAGTACTTC.

V and J are TRBV7-9 and TRBJ2-4; D is undetermined. The J call could be wrong; TRBJ2-7 is a better fit for the DNA end. Germline values: CDR1 SEHNR, CDR2 FQNEAQ (reference sequence). This CDR3 region has 12 residues. The chain's CDR3 is CASRGMESEQYF. The CDR3 coding sequence is TGTGCCAGCAGGGGCATGGAAAGCGAGCAGTACTTC.

CDR3 DNA sequence: TGTGCCAGCAGCGCGGGAAGCCGCGGCGGTGTGGGCACTGAAGCTTTCTTT. Translated: CASSAGSRGGVGTEAFF. This chain connects TRBV9 to TRBJ1-1; D is unresolved. V lost 3 bases to trimming and J lost 4 bases, with 22 bases between them. The CDR3 length is 17 residues. Germline-derived CDR1 and CDR2 are SGDLS and YYNGEE.

This clonotype was detected a few times. DNA of the CDR3: TGTGCCAGCAGCTTAGCGGTAGCGGGGGGGACCTACGAGCAGTACTTC. Protein sequence: CASSLAVAGGTYEQYF. The V gene is TRBV7-9, the J gene TRBJ2-7; 11 bases match TRBD2. Per germline, CDR1 SEHNR and CDR2 FQNEAQ (reference sequence). This CDR3 has 16 residues. V was clipped by 0 bases and J by 2 bases; unmatched bases: 3.

The chain uses TRBV4-3 and TRBJ1-2; D is perhaps TRBD1 (6 bases). CDR1 is LGHNA, CDR2 YSLEER, per germline. V dropped 5 bases and J dropped 0 bases, with 10 bases sitting between them. The CDR3 runs 14 residues. For the CDR3, the DNA is TGCGCCAGCAGCTCGGACAGAACTAACTATGGCTACACCTTC. Translation: CASSSDRTNYGYTF.

The chain uses TRBV28 and TRBJ2-1; 8 bases are a match to TRBD1. The length of the CDR3 is 16 residues. Trimming removed 1 base from V and 3 bases from J; junction bases left unmatched: 5. Germline CDR1 reads MDHEN; CDR2 reads SYDVKM. Here the CDR3 reads CASSLSGGGLYNEQFF. The CDR3 DNA reads as TGTGCCAGCAGTTTATCAGGGGGCGGTCTCTACAATGAGCAGTTCTTC.

The chain joins TRBV28 to TRBJ1-2, with a weak D call TRBD1 (6 bases). The CDR3 runs 13 residues. Trimming took off 2 bases at V and 8 bases at J, with 12 bases between the two ends. Per the germline V gene, CDR1 is MDHEN and CDR2 is SYDVKM. CDR3 residues: CASSLLGGGGYTF. The CDR3 DNA reads as TGTGCCAGCAGTTTACTCGGGGGCGGCGGCTACACCTTC.

The chain joins TRBV29-1 to TRBJ1-5, with D hard to call. Germline values: CDR1 SQVTM, CDR2 ANQGSEA. The ends were cut back, 3 bases at V and 2 bases at J, with 8 bases in the middle. This CDR3 contains 13 residues. CDR3 region: CSVEVRGNQPQHF. The CDR3 DNA follows: TGCAGCGTTGAGGTTAGAGGCAATCAGCCCCAGCATTTT.

This clonotype was seen once. The chain joins TRBV7-8 to TRBJ1-1; D remains unclear. With 5 bases removed from V and 0 bases from J, the gap between germline ends came to 10 bases. The length of the CDR3 is 14 residues. Germline CDR1 is SGHVS and CDR2 is FQNEAQ. CDR3 loop: CASSPRPLNTEAFF. The CDR3 DNA sequence: TGTGCCAGCAGCCCTCGACCTCTGAACACTGAAGCTTTCTTT.

Notes on this clonotype: One end of the junction fails to match germline, which may point to a read error. The chain has TRBV7-2 and TRBJ2-4; D unclear. The end of the DNA aligns better with TRBJ2-7, so the J call may be wrong. This CDR3 contains 13 residues. Germline V gene lookup returns CDR1 SGHTA and CDR2 FQGNSA. CDR3 sequence: CASRLRIRYEQYF. Here the CDR3 DNA reads TGTGCCAGCCGCTTACGGATTCGCTACGAGCAGTACTTC.